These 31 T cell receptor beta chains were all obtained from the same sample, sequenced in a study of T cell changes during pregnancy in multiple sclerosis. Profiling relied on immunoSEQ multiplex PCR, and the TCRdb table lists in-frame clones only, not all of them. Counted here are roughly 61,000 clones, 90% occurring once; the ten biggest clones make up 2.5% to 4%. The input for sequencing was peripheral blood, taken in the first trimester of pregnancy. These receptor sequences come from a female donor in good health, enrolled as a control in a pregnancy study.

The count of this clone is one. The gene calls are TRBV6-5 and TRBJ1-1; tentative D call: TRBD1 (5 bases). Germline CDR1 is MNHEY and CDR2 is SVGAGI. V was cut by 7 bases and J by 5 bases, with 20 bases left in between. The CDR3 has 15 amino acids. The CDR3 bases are TGTGCCAGCATTCCGTCCGACAGCCAAGGGACTGAAGCTTTCTTT. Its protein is CASIPSDSQGTEAFF.

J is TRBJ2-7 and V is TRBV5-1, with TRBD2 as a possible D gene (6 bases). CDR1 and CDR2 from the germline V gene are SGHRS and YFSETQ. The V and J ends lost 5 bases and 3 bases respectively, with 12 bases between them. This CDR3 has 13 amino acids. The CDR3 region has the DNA TGCGCCAGCAGGGGGGGACCAGACTACGAGCAGTACTTC. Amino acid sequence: CASRGGPDYEQYF.

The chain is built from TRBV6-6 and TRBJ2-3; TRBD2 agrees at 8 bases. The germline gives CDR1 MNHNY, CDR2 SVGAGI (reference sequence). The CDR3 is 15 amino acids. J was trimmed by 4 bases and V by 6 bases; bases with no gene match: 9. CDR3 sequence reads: CASSALADGADTQYF. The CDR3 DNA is TGTGCCAGCAGCGCACTAGCGGATGGGGCAGATACGCAGTATTTT.

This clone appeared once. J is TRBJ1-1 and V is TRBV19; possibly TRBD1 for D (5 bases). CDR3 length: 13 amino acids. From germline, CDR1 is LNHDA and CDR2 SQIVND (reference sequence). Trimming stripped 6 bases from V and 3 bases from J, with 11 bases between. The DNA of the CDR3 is TGTGCCAGTAGATGGGGGGAGTACACTGAAGCTTTCTTT. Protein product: CASRWGEYTEAFF.

The CDR3: CASSLGGPGVPSYEQYF. The DNA of the CDR3 is TGTGCCAGCAGCTTAGGGGGTCCCGGGGTTCCCTCCTACGAGCAGTACTTC. The J gene is TRBJ2-7, the V gene TRBV7-6; maybe TRBD2 (5 bases). The CDR3 is 17 amino acids. The V gene lost 1 base and the J gene lost 0 bases, with 16 bases spanning the gap. Germline CDR1 SGHVS, CDR2 FNYEAQ.

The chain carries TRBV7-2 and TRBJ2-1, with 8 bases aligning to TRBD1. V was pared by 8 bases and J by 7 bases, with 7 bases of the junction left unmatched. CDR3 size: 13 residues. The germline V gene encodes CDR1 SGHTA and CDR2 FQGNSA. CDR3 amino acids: CASRQGLRNEQFF. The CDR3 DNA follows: TGTGCCAGCCGACAGGGGCTTAGGAATGAGCAGTTCTTC.

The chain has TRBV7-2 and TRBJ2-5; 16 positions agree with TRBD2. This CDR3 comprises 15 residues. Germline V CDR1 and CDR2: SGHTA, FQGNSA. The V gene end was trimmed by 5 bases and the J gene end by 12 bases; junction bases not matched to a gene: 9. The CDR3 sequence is CASSATGTSGGEEYF. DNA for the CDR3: TGTGCCAGCAGCGCCACCGGGACTAGCGGGGGGGAGGAGTACTTC. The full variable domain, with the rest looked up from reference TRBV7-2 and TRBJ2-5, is GAGVSQSPSNKVTEKGKDVELRCDPISGHTALYWYRQSLGQGLEFLIYFQGNSAPDKSGLPSDRFSAERTGGSVSTLTIQRTQQEDSAVYLCASSATGTSGGEEYFGPGTRLLVL.

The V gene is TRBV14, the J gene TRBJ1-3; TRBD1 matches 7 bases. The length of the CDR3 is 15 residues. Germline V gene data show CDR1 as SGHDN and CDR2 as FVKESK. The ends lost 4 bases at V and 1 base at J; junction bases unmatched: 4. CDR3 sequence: CASSRNRGSGNTIYF. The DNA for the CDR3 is TGTGCCAGCAGCCGGAACAGGGGATCTGGAAACACCATATATTTT.

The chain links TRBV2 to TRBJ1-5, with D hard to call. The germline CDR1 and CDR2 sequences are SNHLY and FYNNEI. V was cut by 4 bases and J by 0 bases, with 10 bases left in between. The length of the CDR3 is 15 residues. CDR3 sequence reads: CASSVQTNSNQPQHF. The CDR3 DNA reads TGTGCCAGCAGTGTACAGACTAATAGCAATCAGCCCCAGCATTTT.

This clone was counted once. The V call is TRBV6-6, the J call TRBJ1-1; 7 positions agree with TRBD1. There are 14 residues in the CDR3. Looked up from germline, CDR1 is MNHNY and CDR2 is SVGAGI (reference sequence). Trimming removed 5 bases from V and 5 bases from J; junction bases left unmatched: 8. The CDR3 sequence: CASSKQGSGTEAFF. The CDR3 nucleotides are TGTGCCAGCAGTAAACAGGGGTCTGGAACTGAAGCTTTCTTT.

The DNA for the CDR3 is TGTGCCAGCAGTGAAGCGGGTTGGCTAGCGGGAGGGACCGGGGAGCTGTTTTTT. Translating it yields CASSEAGWLAGGTGELFF. The V and J genes are TRBV2 and TRBJ2-2; 12 bases match TRBD2. The ends lost 0 bases at V and 5 bases at J; junction bases unmatched: 7. Germline V gives CDR1 SNHLY, CDR2 FYNNEI. The length of the CDR3 is 18 residues.

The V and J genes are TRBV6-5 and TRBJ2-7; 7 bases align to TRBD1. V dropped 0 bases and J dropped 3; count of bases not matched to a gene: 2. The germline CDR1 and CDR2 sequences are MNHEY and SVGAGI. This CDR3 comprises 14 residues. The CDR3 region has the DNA TGTGCCAGCAGTTACTCCGGGACAGACTACGAGCAGTACTTC. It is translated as CASSYSGTDYEQYF.

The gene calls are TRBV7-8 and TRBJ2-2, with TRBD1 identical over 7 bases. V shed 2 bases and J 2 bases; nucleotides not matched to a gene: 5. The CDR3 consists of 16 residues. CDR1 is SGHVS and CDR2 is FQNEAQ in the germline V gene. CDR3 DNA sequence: TGTGCCAGCAGCTTAACAGGGGCCTTAAACACCGGGGAGCTGTTTTTT. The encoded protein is CASSLTGALNTGELFF.

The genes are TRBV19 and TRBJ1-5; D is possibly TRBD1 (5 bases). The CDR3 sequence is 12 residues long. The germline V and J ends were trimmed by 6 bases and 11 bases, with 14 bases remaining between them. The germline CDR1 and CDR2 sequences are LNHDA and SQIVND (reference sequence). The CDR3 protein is CASRLGDSAQHF. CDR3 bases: TGTGCCAGTAGGCTGGGGGACTCGGCCCAGCATTTT.

CDR3 nucleotides: TGCGCCGTGCCCCTCGGGACAGTACTATACTCCTACGAGCAGTACTTC. Translation gives CAVPLGTVLYSYEQYF. The chain links TRBV10-1 to TRBJ2-7; 7 bases fit TRBD1. CDR3 length: 16 residues. Per the germline V gene, CDR1 is WNHNN and CDR2 is SYGVQD (reference sequence). V was pared by 11 bases and J by 0 bases, with 16 bases of the junction left unmatched.

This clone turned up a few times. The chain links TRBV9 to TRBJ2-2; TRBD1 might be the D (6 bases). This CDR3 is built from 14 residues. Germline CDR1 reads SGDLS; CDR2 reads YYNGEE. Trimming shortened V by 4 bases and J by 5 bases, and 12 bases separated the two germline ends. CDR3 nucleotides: TGTGCCAGCAGCCAGGGGACAAGGACCGGGGAGCTGTTTTTT. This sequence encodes CASSQGTRTGELFF.

This chain's CDR3 is CASSYSSGGRNYEQYF. In DNA, the CDR3 is TGTGCCAGCAGTTACTCTTCGGGCGGGAGGAACTACGAGCAGTACTTC. V and J are TRBV6-5 and TRBJ2-7, with 8 nucleotides matching TRBD2. Germline-derived CDR1 and CDR2 are MNHEY and SVGAGI. This CDR3 is built from 16 residues. V trimming: 0 bases; J trimming: 3 bases; junction bases outside the gene matches: 7.

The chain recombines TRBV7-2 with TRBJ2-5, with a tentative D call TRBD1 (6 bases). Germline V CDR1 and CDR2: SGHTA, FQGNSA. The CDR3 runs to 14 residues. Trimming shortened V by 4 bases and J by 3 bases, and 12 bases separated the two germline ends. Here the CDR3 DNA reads TGTGCCAGCAGCTCCAACAGGGAAGAAGAGACCCAGTACTTC. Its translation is CASSSNREEETQYF.

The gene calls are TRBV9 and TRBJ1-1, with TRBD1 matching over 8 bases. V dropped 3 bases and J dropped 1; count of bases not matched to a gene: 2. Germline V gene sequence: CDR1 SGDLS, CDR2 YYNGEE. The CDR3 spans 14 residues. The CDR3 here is CASSGQGRNTEAFF. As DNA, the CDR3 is TGTGCCAGCAGCGGACAGGGGAGGAACACTGAAGCTTTCTTT.

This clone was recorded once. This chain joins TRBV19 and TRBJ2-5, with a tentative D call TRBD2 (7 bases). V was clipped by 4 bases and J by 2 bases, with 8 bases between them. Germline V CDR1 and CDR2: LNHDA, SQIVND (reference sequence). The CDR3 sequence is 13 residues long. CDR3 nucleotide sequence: TGTGCCAGTAGTAAGGGGGGGCAAGAGACCCAGTACTTC. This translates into CASSKGGQETQYF.

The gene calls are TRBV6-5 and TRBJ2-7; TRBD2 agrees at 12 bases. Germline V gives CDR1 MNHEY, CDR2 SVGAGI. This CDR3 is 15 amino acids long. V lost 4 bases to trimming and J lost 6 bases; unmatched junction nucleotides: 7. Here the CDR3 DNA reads TGTGCCAGCAGTTCCCTACTAGCGGGAGGACGCGAGCAGTACTTC. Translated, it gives CASSSLLAGGREQYF.

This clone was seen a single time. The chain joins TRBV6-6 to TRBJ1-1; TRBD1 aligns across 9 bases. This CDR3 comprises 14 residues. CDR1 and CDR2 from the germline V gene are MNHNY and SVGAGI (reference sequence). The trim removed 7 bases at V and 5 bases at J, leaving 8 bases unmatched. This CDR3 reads CASTPGQGRTEAFF. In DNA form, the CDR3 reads TGTGCCAGCACTCCGGGACAGGGTAGGACTGAAGCTTTCTTT.

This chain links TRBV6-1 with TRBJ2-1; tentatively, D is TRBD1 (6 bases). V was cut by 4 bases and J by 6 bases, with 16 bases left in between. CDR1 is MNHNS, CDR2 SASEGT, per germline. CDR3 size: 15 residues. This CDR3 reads CASSVSHEGGNEQFF. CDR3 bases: TGTGCCAGCAGTGTAAGCCATGAAGGGGGCAATGAGCAGTTCTTC.

The CDR3 DNA is TGTGCCAGCAGCCAATTAAACTACCAGCTCGCAGGGAACTATGGCTACACCTTC. Translated: CASSQLNYQLAGNYGYTF. This sequence joins TRBV4-2 and TRBJ1-2; D might be TRBD1 (5 bases). Germline V gene data show CDR1 as LGHNA and CDR2 as YNFKEQ. The CDR3 contains 18 residues. Trimming left V 2 bases short and J 2 bases short, with 21 bases between.

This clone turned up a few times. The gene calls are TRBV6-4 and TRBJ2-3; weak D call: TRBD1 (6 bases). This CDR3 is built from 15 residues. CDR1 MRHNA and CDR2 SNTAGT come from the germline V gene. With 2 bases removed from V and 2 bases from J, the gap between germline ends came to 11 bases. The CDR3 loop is CASSDGTKITDTQYF. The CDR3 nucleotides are TGTGCCAGCAGTGACGGGACAAAAATCACAGATACGCAGTATTTT.

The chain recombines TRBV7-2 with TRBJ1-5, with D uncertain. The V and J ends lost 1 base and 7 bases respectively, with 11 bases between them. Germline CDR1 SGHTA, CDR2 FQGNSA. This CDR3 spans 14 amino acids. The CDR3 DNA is TGTGCCAGCAGCTTAGATCCCGGCGGGCAGCCCCAGCATTTT. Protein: CASSLDPGGQPQHF.

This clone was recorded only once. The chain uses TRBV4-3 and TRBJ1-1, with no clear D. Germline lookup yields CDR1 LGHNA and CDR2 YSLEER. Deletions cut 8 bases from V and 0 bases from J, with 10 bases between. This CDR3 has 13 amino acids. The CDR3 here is CASRAGLNTEAFF. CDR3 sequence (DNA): TGCGCCAGCCGCGCGGGGTTGAACACTGAAGCTTTCTTT.

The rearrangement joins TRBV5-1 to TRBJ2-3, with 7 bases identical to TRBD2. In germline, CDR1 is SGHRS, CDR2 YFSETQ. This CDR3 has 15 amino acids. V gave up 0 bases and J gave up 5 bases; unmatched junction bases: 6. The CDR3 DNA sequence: TGCGCCAGCAGCTTGGGGGCGGGAGAAAAAGATACGCAGTATTTT. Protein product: CASSLGAGEKDTQYF.

CDR3 DNA: TGTGCCAGTACTCCAGGCCCATATGGCTACACCTTC. Encoded protein: CASTPGPYGYTF. This rearrangement joins TRBV19 to TRBJ1-2; no firm D call. Germline CDR1 is LNHDA and CDR2 is SQIVND (reference sequence). The CDR3 loop spans 12 amino acids. Between the trimmed V and J ends, which lost 7 bases and 5 bases, there was a span of 11 bases.

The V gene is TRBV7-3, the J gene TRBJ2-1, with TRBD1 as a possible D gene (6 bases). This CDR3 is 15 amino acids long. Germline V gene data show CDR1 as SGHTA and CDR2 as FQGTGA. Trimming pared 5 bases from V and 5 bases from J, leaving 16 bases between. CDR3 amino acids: CASSRQTGANNEQFF. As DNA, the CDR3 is TGTGCCAGCAGCCGGCAGACAGGTGCGAACAATGAGCAGTTCTTC.

Here the CDR3 reads CASSFNRETGYTF. CDR3 nucleotide sequence: TGTGCCAGCAGTTTTAACAGGGAAACTGGCTACACCTTC. The chain is built from TRBV27 and TRBJ1-2; TRBD1 might be the D (6 bases). V was clipped by 3 bases and J by 7 bases, with 12 bases between them. The germline gives CDR1 MNHEY, CDR2 SMNVEV (reference sequence). The CDR3 has 13 amino acids.